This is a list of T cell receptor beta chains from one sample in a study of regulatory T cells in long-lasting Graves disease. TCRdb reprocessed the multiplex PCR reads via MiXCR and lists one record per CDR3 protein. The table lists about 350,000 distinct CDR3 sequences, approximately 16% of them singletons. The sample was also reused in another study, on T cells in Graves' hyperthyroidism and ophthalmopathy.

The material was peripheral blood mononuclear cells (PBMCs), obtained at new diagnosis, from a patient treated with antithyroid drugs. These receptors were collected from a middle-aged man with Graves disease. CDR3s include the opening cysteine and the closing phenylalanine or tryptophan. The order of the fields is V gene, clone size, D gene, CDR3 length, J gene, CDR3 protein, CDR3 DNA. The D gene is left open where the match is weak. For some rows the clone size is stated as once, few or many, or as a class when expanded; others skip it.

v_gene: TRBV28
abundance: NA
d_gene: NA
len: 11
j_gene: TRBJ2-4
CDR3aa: CASSGLDIQYF
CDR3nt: TGTGCCAGCTCAGGGTTGGACATTCAGTACTTC

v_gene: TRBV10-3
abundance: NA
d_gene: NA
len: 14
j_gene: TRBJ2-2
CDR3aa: CAISEQGYTGELFF
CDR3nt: TGTGCCATCAGTGAGCAAGGGTACACCGGGGAGCTGTTTTTT

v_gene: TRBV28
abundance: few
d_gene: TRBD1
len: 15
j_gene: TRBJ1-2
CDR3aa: CASRRQGTANYGYTF
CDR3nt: TGTGCCAGCAGAAGACAGGGGACTGCAAACTATGGCTACACCTTC

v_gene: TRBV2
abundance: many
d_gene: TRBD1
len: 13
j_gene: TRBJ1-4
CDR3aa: CASSDEGDRGLFF
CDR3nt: TGTGCCAGCAGTGACGAGGGGGACAGGGGACTGTTTTTT

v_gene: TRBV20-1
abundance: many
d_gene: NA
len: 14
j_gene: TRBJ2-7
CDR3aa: CSARDPRTDNEQYF
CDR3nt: TGCAGTGCTAGAGACCCTCGGACAGACAACGAGCAGTACTTC

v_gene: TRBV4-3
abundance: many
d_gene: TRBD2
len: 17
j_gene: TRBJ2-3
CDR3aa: CASSQVLAGGAGDTQYF
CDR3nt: TGCGCCAGCAGCCAAGTACTAGCGGGGGGGGCGGGAGATACGCAGTATTTT

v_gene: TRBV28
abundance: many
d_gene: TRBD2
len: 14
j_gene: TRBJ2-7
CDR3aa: CASRTSGASYEQYF
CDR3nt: TGTGCCAGTAGGACTAGCGGGGCAAGTTACGAGCAGTACTTC

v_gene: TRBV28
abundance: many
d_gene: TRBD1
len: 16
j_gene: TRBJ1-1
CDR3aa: CASSFSDRARGTEAFF
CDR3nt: TGTGCCAGCAGTTTCTCGGACAGGGCGAGGGGCACTGAAGCTTTCTTT

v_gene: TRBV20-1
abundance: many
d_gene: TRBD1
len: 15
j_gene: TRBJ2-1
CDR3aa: CSARQGASSYNEQFF
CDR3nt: TGCAGTGCTAGACAGGGGGCAAGCTCCTACAATGAGCAGTTCTTC

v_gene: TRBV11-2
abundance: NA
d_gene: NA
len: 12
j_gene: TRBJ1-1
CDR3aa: CASSLAGPEAFF
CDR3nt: TGTGCCAGCAGCTTAGCTGGCCCTGAAGCTTTCTTT

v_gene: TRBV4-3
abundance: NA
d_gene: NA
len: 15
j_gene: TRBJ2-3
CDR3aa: CASTRGSHFTDTQYF
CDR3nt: TGCGCCAGCACCCGAGGCTCACACTTCACAGATACGCAGTATTTT

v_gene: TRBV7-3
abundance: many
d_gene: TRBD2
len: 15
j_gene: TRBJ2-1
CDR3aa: CASSLAGVSYNEQFF
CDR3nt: TGTGCCAGCAGTCTAGCGGGGGTATCCTACAATGAGCAGTTCTTC